This entry is about one T cell receptor beta chain. These data are taken from a study of blood T cells in healthy people across ages. Donation came from healthy Caucasian individuals in Russia who were aged roughly 6 to 95. Germline V gives CDR1 MNHEY, CDR2 SMNVEV (reference sequence). The V segment lost 6 bases and the J segment 7 bases; nucleotides outside the gene matches: 7. The CDR3 has 14 residues. Using a J-beta primer mix together with a sample-barcoded 5' primer, a second PCR was run for 7 to 11 cycles. TCRdb independently ran MiXCR on the 5' RACE reads; one entry per CDR3 protein. The sample lists approximately 940,000 distinct CDR3 sequences, roughly 43% occurring once.

The rearrangement joins TRBV27 to TRBJ1-5, with 9 nucleotides matching TRBD1. Sequencing input: blood. The source is a young man in good health. CDR3 coding DNA: TGTGCCAGCAGCAGGACAGGGGTGGGACAGCCCCAGCATTTT. This encodes CASSRTGVGQPQHF.